Shown below are 26 T cell receptor beta chains from a single sample sequenced in a study of tumor-infiltrating lymphocytes in localized non-small cell lung cancer. Only in-frame clones appear in the TCRdb table, and some are missing; sequencing was by immunoSEQ multiplex PCR. The data show roughly 10,000 clones, 60% seen once. Sequenced sample: uninvolved lung tissue not adjacent to the tumor. All receptors derive from a human donor with non-small cell lung cancer.

The CDR3 bases are TGTGCCAGTTCCAGGGCTACCGGGGAGCTGTTTTTT. Translation gives CASSRATGELFF. The rearrangement links TRBV19 to TRBJ2-2, with D perhaps matching TRBD1 (5 bases). The CDR3 contains 12 residues. CDR1 is LNHDA and CDR2 is SQIVND in the germline V gene (reference sequence). V was clipped by 8 bases and J by 5 bases, with 9 bases between them.

A note on this clone: Other DNA sequences within the sample encode an identical CDR3. V usage is TRBV7-2 and J usage is TRBJ2-5, with D possibly being TRBD1 or TRBD2 (5 bases each). This CDR3 comprises 14 residues. Trimming cost V 3 bases and J 3 bases, with 11 bases left between them. In germline, CDR1 is SGHTA, CDR2 FQGNSA. The CDR3 here is CASSLGRGKETQYF. The CDR3 nucleotides are TGTGCCAGCAGCTTGGGACGGGGAAAAGAGACCCAGTACTTC.

This clone has only a few counts. V is TRBV7-8 and J is TRBJ1-1; TRBD1 agrees at 8 bases. Trimming removed 5 bases from V and 1 base from J; junction bases left unmatched: 9. This CDR3 contains 16 residues. Germline loops: CDR1 SGHVS, CDR2 FQNEAQ. CDR3 loop: CASSLRDRSWNTEAFF. CDR3 sequence (DNA): TGTGCCAGCAGCCTCCGGGACAGGAGTTGGAACACTGAAGCTTTCTTT.

This clone was observed a handful of times. The gene calls are TRBV9 and TRBJ2-1; TRBD2 matches at 8 bases. Per the germline V gene, CDR1 is SGDLS and CDR2 is YYNGEE. Unmatched junction bases numbered 6, after V lost 7 bases and J lost 0 bases. The CDR3 contains 15 residues. The CDR3 region has the DNA TGTGCCAGCGGACGGGGGGGTAGCTCCTACAATGAGCAGTTCTTC. It yields the protein CASGRGGSSYNEQFF.

The rearrangement joins TRBV28 to TRBJ2-7, with D unclear. Germline V gives CDR1 MDHEN, CDR2 SYDVKM. The CDR3 totals 11 residues. The germline V and J ends were trimmed by 5 bases and 12 bases, with 14 bases remaining between them. The CDR3 reads CASSATRVSYF. The DNA of the CDR3 is TGTGCCAGCAGTGCCACCCGGGTATCGTACTTC.

The chain combines TRBV6-1 with TRBJ1-1, with TRBD1 identical over 8 bases. The V segment lost 6 bases and the J segment 5 bases; nucleotides outside the gene matches: 5. Germline loops: CDR1 MNHNS, CDR2 SASEGT. The CDR3 runs 13 residues. In DNA, the CDR3 is TGTGCCAGCAGAACGGACAGGGTGACTGAAGCTTTCTTT. It is translated as CASRTDRVTEAFF.

The rearrangement joins TRBV28 to TRBJ1-5, with D hard to call. Germline CDR1 MDHEN, CDR2 SYDVKM. This CDR3 is 13 amino acids long. Trimming removed 7 bases from V and 4 bases from J, with 11 bases in between. This CDR3 reads CASTVDPNQPQHF. In DNA, the CDR3 is TGTGCCAGCACCGTGGACCCAAATCAGCCCCAGCATTTT.

J is TRBJ2-7 and V is TRBV11-2; D is possibly TRBD2 (6 bases). CDR3 length: 13 amino acids. Trimming stripped 3 bases from V and 3 bases from J, with 9 bases between. Germline loops: CDR1 SGHAT, CDR2 FQNNGV. CDR3 amino acids: CASSLGLNYEQYF. The CDR3 DNA follows: TGTGCCAGCAGCTTGGGACTGAACTACGAGCAGTACTTC.

The CDR3 loop is CASSPWGSSTDTQYF. The CDR3, as DNA: TGTGCCAGCAGTCCTTGGGGTAGCAGCACAGATACGCAGTATTTT. The rearrangement joins TRBV7-2 to TRBJ2-3, with D hard to call. This CDR3 is 15 amino acids long. Germline V lookup: CDR1 SGHTA, CDR2 FQGNSA. V lost 6 bases and J lost 0, with 13 bases in between.

V is TRBV28 and J is TRBJ2-7; possibly TRBD2 for D (6 bases). Trimming stripped 6 bases from V and 7 bases from J, with 16 bases between. Germline-derived CDR1 and CDR2 are MDHEN and SYDVKM. CDR3 size: 13 residues. The CDR3, as DNA: TGTGCCAGCAGCTCTCTCCGGGGGTGGGAGCAGTACTTC. It translates to CASSSLRGWEQYF.

The chain employs TRBV29-1 and TRBJ1-2; TRBD1 matches at 7 bases. CDR1 is SQVTM and CDR2 is ANQGSEA in the germline V gene. Trimming cost V 3 bases and J 3 bases; bases outside gene matches: 1. This CDR3 is built from 12 residues. Here the CDR3 DNA reads TGCAGCGTTGACAGGGGGGACTATGGCTACACCTTC. Translation gives CSVDRGDYGYTF.

The gene calls are TRBV28 and TRBJ1-5; no reliable D call. The CDR3 spans 15 residues. Germline values: CDR1 MDHEN, CDR2 SYDVKM. V dropped 6 bases and J dropped 0 bases, with 12 bases sitting between them. In nucleotides, the CDR3 is TGTGCCAGCAGCTTGACCGATTATAGCAATCAGCCCCAGCATTTT. Amino acids: CASSLTDYSNQPQHF.

V is TRBV27 and J is TRBJ2-5, with a possible D match to TRBD2 (5 bases). This CDR3 comprises 13 residues. Germline V CDR1 and CDR2: MNHEY, SMNVEV (reference sequence). V lost 5 bases to trimming and J lost 5 bases, with 12 bases between them. This CDR3 reads CASSHRTGETQYF. The CDR3 bases are TGTGCCAGCAGTCACCGTACGGGGGAGACCCAGTACTTC.

Only a few counts were recorded for this clone. The rearrangement uses TRBV5-4 and TRBJ2-2; D uncertain. V lost 2 bases and J 5 bases, leaving 13 bases between the germline ends. This CDR3 spans 15 amino acids. CDR1 SGHNT and CDR2 YYREEE come from the germline V gene (reference sequence). This CDR3 is CASSLPTESTGELFF. The CDR3, as DNA: TGTGCCAGCAGCTTACCGACGGAGAGTACCGGGGAGCTGTTTTTT.

The J gene is TRBJ1-2, the V gene TRBV6-5; D ambiguous. V gave up 0 bases and J gave up 3 bases, with 5 bases separating them. The CDR3 loop spans 13 amino acids. Germline loops: CDR1 MNHEY, CDR2 SVGAGI. This CDR3 reads CASSYSRDYGYTF. As DNA, the CDR3 is TGTGCCAGCAGTTACTCTAGGGACTATGGCTACACCTTC.

V usage is TRBV11-2 and J usage is TRBJ1-6; D might be TRBD1 (6 bases). The CDR3 has 12 residues. Germline V gives CDR1 SGHAT, CDR2 FQNNGV. The V end lost 3 bases, the J end lost 13 bases, and 10 bases lay between the germline ends. The CDR3 DNA follows: TGTGCCAGCAGCTTCCCAGGGGCGCCCCTCCACTTT. This gives the protein CASSFPGAPLHF.

V usage is TRBV28 and J usage is TRBJ1-2, with D perhaps matching TRBD1 (5 bases). Germline V gene sequence: CDR1 MDHEN, CDR2 SYDVKM. CDR3 size: 14 residues. Trimming left V 7 bases short and J 0 bases short, with 12 bases between. The CDR3 DNA reads as TGTGCCAGCACTTTTGGACAAGCTAACTATGGCTACACCTTC. It yields the protein CASTFGQANYGYTF.

By sample fraction, this clone is medium-sized. The sample has other DNA sequences that encode this CDR3 too. The chain employs TRBV5-1 and TRBJ2-5; D call uncertain. This CDR3 has 11 amino acids. Germline CDR1 and CDR2: SGHRS and YFSETQ. V gave up 2 bases and J gave up 1 base, with 0 bases separating them. The chain's CDR3 is CASSFQETQYF. The CDR3 nucleotides read TGCGCCAGCAGCTTCCAAGAGACCCAGTACTTC.

This clone is judged medium-sized (0.01 to 0.1%). The rearrangement links TRBV2 to TRBJ1-6, with TRBD1 matching 8 bases. This CDR3 spans 13 amino acids. After removal of 5 bases from V and 9 bases from J, the junction contained 3 bases not matched to a gene. The germline V gene encodes CDR1 SNHLY and CDR2 FYNNEI. The CDR3 reads CASSRDRISPLHF. The CDR3 DNA reads as TGTGCCAGCAGTCGGGACAGGATTTCACCCCTCCACTTT.

The chain recombines TRBV6-6 with TRBJ1-5; 7 positions agree with TRBD1. V lost 6 bases and J lost 3; bases outside the gene matches: 11. CDR3 length: 16 amino acids. Per germline, CDR1 MNHNY and CDR2 SVGAGI (reference sequence). This CDR3 reads CASREGGTASNQPQHF. In nucleotides, the CDR3 is TGTGCCAGCAGGGAGGGAGGGACAGCCTCCAATCAGCCCCAGCATTTT.

J is TRBJ2-1 and V is TRBV29-1; 12 positions match TRBD1. The CDR3 totals 14 residues. Germline CDR1 is SQVTM and CDR2 is ANQGSEA. The ends lost 5 bases at V and 7 bases at J; junction bases unmatched: 6. CDR3 sequence (DNA): TGCAGCGTTTCTCGGGACAGGGGGCCGAATGAGCAGTTCTTC. It translates to CSVSRDRGPNEQFF.

V usage is TRBV6-5 and J usage is TRBJ2-2; 7 bases fit TRBD1. The CDR3 covers 14 residues. V lost 6 bases, J lost 4 bases, and 5 bases stayed unmatched. CDR1 is MNHEY and CDR2 is SVGAGI in the germline V gene. CDR3 region: CASSRQGVTGELFF. DNA for the CDR3: TGTGCCAGCAGCCGACAGGGAGTCACCGGGGAGCTGTTTTTT.

This clone occurred once. The chain recombines TRBV28 with TRBJ2-7; tentatively, D is TRBD1 (6 bases). Germline V gene data show CDR1 as MDHEN and CDR2 as SYDVKM. V was trimmed by 6 bases and J by 11 bases, leaving 17 bases between them. The length of the CDR3 is 12 residues. The CDR3 spells CASRRTEGTEYF. The CDR3 bases are TGTGCCAGCAGACGGACAGAAGGGACGGAGTACTTC.

The chain uses TRBV7-8 and TRBJ2-3, with 7 bases lining up with TRBD1. Germline CDR1 is SGHVS and CDR2 is FQNEAQ. V trimming: 5 bases; J trimming: 3 bases; junction bases outside the gene matches: 8. There are 15 residues in the CDR3. CDR3 in amino acids: CASSPRQGETDTQYF. In DNA, the CDR3 is TGTGCCAGCAGCCCGAGACAGGGTGAAACAGATACGCAGTATTTT.

The J gene is TRBJ2-7, the V gene TRBV7-6, with D possibly being TRBD1 or TRBD2 (5 bases each). The CDR3 runs 14 residues. Germline V gene sequence: CDR1 SGHVS, CDR2 FNYEAQ. V was cut by 5 bases and J by 5 bases, with 16 bases left in between. CDR3 nucleotide sequence: TGTGCCAGCAGCCCTCGGGGACCGTCAAACGAGCAGTACTTC. This gives the protein CASSPRGPSNEQYF.

This chain connects TRBV6-6 to TRBJ2-3, with TRBD2 matching over 10 bases. CDR3 length equals 14 residues. J was trimmed by 4 bases and V by 11 bases; bases with no gene match: 9. From germline, CDR1 is MNHNY and CDR2 SVGAGI (reference sequence). CDR3 in amino acids: CASASGGGADTQYF. For the CDR3, the DNA is TGTGCCTCCGCTAGCGGGGGAGGGGCAGATACGCAGTATTTT.